Listed below are T cell receptor beta chains from one sample, sequenced in a study of T cells in localized non-small cell lung cancer. Produced via immunoSEQ multiplex PCR; TCRdb's table is partial and in-frame only. The sample includes roughly 2,200 clones, just under 25% of them seen just once. The source was lung tumor tissue, collected before any cancer treatment. Receptor source: a woman aged 40-70 years with stage III lung adenocarcinoma. Each CDR3 is given with its conserved first and last residue. D genes are given only for firm matches. Clone size, where shown, is once, few, many, or a class for clones that have expanded.

J gene	D gene	V gene	clone size	CDR3 protein	CDR3 DNA
TRBJ1-2	TRBD1	TRBV15	-	CATSRGTGNYGYTF	TGTGCCACCAGCAGGGGGACAGGGAACTATGGCTACACCTTC
TRBJ2-1	-	TRBV5-1	-	CASSLASSNNEQFF	TGCGCCAGCAGCTTGGCTTCTAGCAACAATGAGCAGTTCTTC
TRBJ2-7	TRBD2	TRBV6-8	few	CASSPRLAGEPEQYF	TGTGCCAGCAGTCCCCGGCTAGCGGGGGAACCCGAGCAGTACTTC
TRBJ2-7	-	TRBV18	-	CASSSIRGITSYEQYF	TGTGCCAGCTCAAGTATAAGGGGGATTACCTCCTACGAGCAGTACTTC
TRBJ1-4	-	TRBV29-1	-	CSVAGGNHGKLFF	TGCAGCGTTGCGGGGGGCAATCATGGAAAACTGTTTTTT
TRBJ1-1	-	TRBV7-2	few	CASRFTGTTEAFF	TGTGCCAGCAGGTTTACAGGGACCACTGAAGCTTTCTTT
TRBJ2-7	-	TRBV5-1	few	CASSQERRGLGHRSYEQYF	TGCGCCAGCAGCCAAGAAAGGAGGGGGTTGGGCCATCGCTCCTACGAGCAGTACTTC
TRBJ2-2	-	TRBV11-3	few	CASSPTTGSAGELFF	TGTGCCAGCAGCCCAACCACAGGGTCGGCCGGGGAGCTGTTTTTT
TRBJ2-2	-	TRBV9	few	CASSAPLGANTGELFF	TGTGCCAGCAGCGCTCCCCTGGGGGCGAACACCGGGGAGCTGTTTTTT
TRBJ2-3	TRBD2	TRBV15	-	CATSRDKFQRGADTQYF	TGTGCCACCAGCAGAGATAAGTTCCAGCGGGGAGCAGATACGCAGTATTTT
TRBJ1-1	TRBD1	TRBV9	few	CASRGDRGSSVNTEAFF	TGTGCCAGCAGGGGGGACAGGGGATCTTCCGTGAACACTGAAGCTTTCTTT
TRBJ2-5	-	TRBV19	-	CASSRNLQETQYF	TGTGCCAGTAGTAGGAACCTTCAAGAGACCCAGTACTTC
TRBJ2-3	TRBD2	TRBV29-1	-	CSVGLAGAFFTDTQYF	TGCAGCGTTGGGCTAGCGGGGGCCTTCTTCACAGATACGCAGTATTTT
TRBJ1-3	-	TRBV11-1	few	CASSFGGHRNTIYF	TGTGCCAGCAGCTTCGGGGGACACCGAAACACCATATATTTT
TRBJ2-2	TRBD1	TRBV7-6	-	CASSWALDRANGELFF	TGTGCCAGCAGCTGGGCACTCGACAGGGCAAACGGGGAGCTGTTTTTT
TRBJ2-1	TRBD2	TRBV11-3	few	CASSLGLAGRGSDEQFF	TGTGCCAGCAGCTTGGGTCTAGCGGGAAGGGGGAGTGATGAGCAGTTCTTC
TRBJ1-3	TRBD1	TRBV7-6	-	CASSPGTATLGSGNTIYF	TGTGCCAGCAGCCCAGGGACAGCGACTCTGGGCTCTGGAAACACCATATATTTT
TRBJ1-5	-	TRBV30	-	CAWSQGGHQPQHF	TGTGCCTGGAGTCAAGGGGGGCATCAGCCCCAGCATTTT
TRBJ2-2	TRBD2	TRBV6-8	-	CASSPPSGTGELFF	TGTGCCAGCAGCCCCCCTAGCGGGACCGGGGAGCTGTTTTTT
TRBJ1-5	-	TRBV11-3	few	CASSLGTSNQPQHF	TGTGCCAGCAGCTTAGGGACTAGCAATCAGCCCCAGCATTTT
TRBJ1-4	-	TRBV29-1	-	CSAGALSGEKLFF	TGCAGCGCCGGGGCCCTTAGCGGGGAAAAACTGTTTTTT
TRBJ2-7	-	TRBV11-3	-	CASTLGATYSYEQYF	TGTGCCAGCACCCTCGGGGCTACTTACTCCTACGAGCAGTACTTC
TRBJ2-6	-	TRBV9	medium-sized	CASSRVGSGANVLTF	TGTGCCAGCAGCCGGGTCGGCTCTGGGGCCAACGTCCTGACTTTC
TRBJ2-5	TRBD2	TRBV14	-	CASSHWSSGRRETQYF	TGTGCCAGCAGCCACTGGTCTAGCGGGAGAAGAGAGACCCAGTACTTC
TRBJ1-2	TRBD1	TRBV9	medium-sized	CASEASTGEVPYGYTF	TGTGCCAGCGAAGCTTCAACAGGGGAGGTTCCCTATGGCTACACCTTC
TRBJ2-3	TRBD2	TRBV6-8	medium-sized	CASRTSGGSDTQYF	TGTGCCAGCAGGACTAGCGGGGGTTCAGATACGCAGTATTTT
TRBJ1-2	-	TRBV5-1	-	CASSTEAARNVYGYTF	TGCGCCAGCAGCACTGAGGCGGCACGAAACGTCTATGGCTACACCTTC
TRBJ2-2	TRBD2	TRBV19	-	CATSGGPAGELFF	TGTGCCACTAGCGGGGGTCCGGCCGGGGAGCTGTTTTTT
TRBJ1-6	-	TRBV9	medium-sized	CASSVAGVGNSPLHF	TGTGCCAGCAGCGTAGCTGGGGTTGGAAATTCACCCCTCCACTTT
TRBJ1-3	-	TRBV6-8	few	CASSAGRGRGNTIYF	TGTGCCAGCAGTGCGGGCCGCGGGCGGGGAAACACCATATATTTT
TRBJ1-1	TRBD1	TRBV9	medium-sized	CASSVGQGNTEAFF	TGTGCCAGCAGCGTCGGACAGGGGAACACTGAAGCTTTCTTT
TRBJ2-6	-	TRBV6-8	few	CASSYSPFEPGANVLTF	TGTGCCAGCAGTTACTCCCCGTTCGAGCCTGGGGCCAACGTCCTGACTTTC
TRBJ1-5	-	TRBV1	few	CASSRQWGYQPQHF	TGCGCCAGCAGCCGCCAATGGGGCTATCAGCCCCAGCATTTT
TRBJ1-3	TRBD1	TRBV9	-	CASRLTGAGNTIYF	TGTGCCAGCAGGCTGACAGGGGCTGGAAACACCATATATTTT
TRBJ2-7	TRBD1	TRBV23-1	-	CASSPGQAPKGPCEQYF	TGCGCCAGCAGCCCCGGACAGGCCCCTAAAGGTCCGTGCGAGCAGTACTTC